The 17 T cell receptor beta chains presented below share a single source sample, sequenced in a study of control samples from healthy donors and cancer patients. The repertoire was sequenced with immunoSEQ multiplex PCR; TCRdb's copy has only in-frame clones and lacks some. The table has tens of thousands of clones, approximately 83% seen once; the top ten hold 27%. The sequenced sample consisted of PBMCs. The source is a man aged 55-75 years with head and neck cancer.

The CDR3 sequence is CASSPGTGDAQYF. CDR3 in DNA: TGTGCCAGTAGTCCCGGGACAGGGGACGCGCAGTACTTC. The gene calls are TRBV19 and TRBJ2-7, with 10 bases identical to TRBD1. Germline assignment: CDR1 LNHDA and CDR2 SQIVND (reference sequence). CDR3 length: 13 amino acids. Unmatched junction bases numbered 7, after V lost 5 bases and J lost 9 bases.

The rearrangement joins TRBV7-9 to TRBJ2-1, with 7 bases matching TRBD2. The trim removed 0 bases at V and 6 bases at J, leaving 2 bases unmatched. CDR3 size: 14 residues. Germline V lookup: CDR1 SEHNR, CDR2 FQNEAQ (reference sequence). CDR3 protein: CASSLAGGINEQFF. In DNA, the CDR3 is TGTGCCAGCAGCTTAGCGGGAGGGATCAATGAGCAGTTCTTC.

The chain recombines TRBV2 with TRBJ1-1, with a tentative D call TRBD1 (5 bases). CDR3 length equals 15 residues. The ends were cut back, 7 bases at V and 3 bases at J, with 18 bases in the middle. Germline CDR1 and CDR2: SNHLY and FYNNEI. The CDR3 sequence is CASKNAGQEDTEAFF. The CDR3 DNA sequence: TGTGCCAGCAAAAACGCGGGGCAGGAAGACACTGAAGCTTTCTTT.

This clone was observed a few times. This chain uses TRBV2 with TRBJ2-7; TRBD1 agrees at 8 bases. V trimming: 7 bases; J trimming: 0 bases; junction bases outside the gene matches: 8. Germline V gene data show CDR1 as SNHLY and CDR2 as FYNNEI. This CDR3 is 15 amino acids long. The chain's CDR3 is CASTDREDFSYEQYF. Written as DNA, the CDR3 is TGTGCCAGCACGGACAGGGAAGACTTCTCCTACGAGCAGTACTTC.

The gene calls are TRBV5-1 and TRBJ2-2; the D is unclear. The CDR3 is made up of 14 amino acids. Trimming removed 3 bases from V and 1 base from J, with 7 bases in between. CDR1 and CDR2 from the germline V gene are SGHRS and YFSETQ. The CDR3 DNA is TGCGCCAGCAGCTGGTCAGGGAACACCGGGGAGCTGTTTTTT. As protein: CASSWSGNTGELFF.

CDR3 in amino acids: CASSLAAGAEAFF. The CDR3 DNA is TGCGCCAGCAGCTTGGCCGCAGGGGCTGAAGCTTTCTTT. V and J are TRBV5-1 and TRBJ1-1, with D possibly TRBD1 on 6 matching bases. Germline V gives CDR1 SGHRS, CDR2 YFSETQ. The CDR3 is made up of 13 amino acids. With 0 bases removed from V and 6 bases from J, the gap between germline ends came to 9 bases.

The chain has TRBV7-8 and TRBJ2-1; D perhaps matches TRBD2 (7 bases). There are 19 residues in the CDR3. The V end was cut by 5 bases, the J end by 4 bases, with 27 bases between. CDR1 is SGHVS, CDR2 FQNEAQ, per germline. CDR3: CASSPEGGELLSSYNEQFF. In DNA, the CDR3 is TGTGCCAGCAGCCCAGAGGGGGGGGAACTCCTATCATCGTACAATGAGCAGTTCTTC.

The V and J genes are TRBV14 and TRBJ1-4, with unresolved D. The CDR3 covers 15 residues. V lost 6 bases and J 2 bases, leaving 13 bases between the germline ends. Germline lookup yields CDR1 SGHDN and CDR2 FVKESK. This chain's CDR3 is CASSPNLRTNEKLFF. CDR3 sequence (DNA): TGTGCCAGCAGTCCGAACCTAAGGACTAATGAAAAACTGTTTTTT.

The V gene is TRBV7-9, the J gene TRBJ1-1, with 9 nucleotides matching TRBD1. CDR3 length: 14 amino acids. V lost 6 bases, J lost 8 bases, and 10 bases stayed unmatched. Germline loops: CDR1 SEHNR, CDR2 FQNEAQ (reference sequence). As DNA, the CDR3 is TGTGCCAGCAGTACTACAGGGGGCGCGGCGGAAGCTTTCTTT. Translating it yields CASSTTGGAAEAFF.

This clone has only one observation. One end of the junction does not line up with germline, which may come from a read error. This rearrangement joins TRBV6-2 or TRBV6-3 to TRBJ2-7; D gene unclear. Germline assignment: CDR1 MNHEY and CDR2 SVGEGT. The CDR3 totals 13 residues. The chain's CDR3 is CASSHGYSYGQYF. CDR3 DNA: TGTGCCAGCAGTCATGGATATTCCTACGGGCAGTACTTC.

The chain carries TRBV6-5 and TRBJ2-5; D gene uncertain. Trimming cost V 9 bases and J 2 bases, with 13 bases left between them. The germline gives CDR1 MNHEY, CDR2 SVGAGI. CDR3 size: 13 residues. As DNA, the CDR3 is TGTGCCAGTGCCTTGGAGCATCAAGAGACCCAGTACTTC. Translated: CASALEHQETQYF.

The rearrangement links TRBV7-2 to TRBJ1-6, with no clear D. Germline CDR1 SGHTA, CDR2 FQGNSA. The CDR3 is made up of 14 amino acids. The V end lost 1 base, the J end lost 8 bases, and 9 bases lay between the germline ends. The CDR3 nucleotides read TGTGCCAGCAGCTTAGGACAAAAGGATTCACCCCTCCACTTT. This codes for CASSLGQKDSPLHF.

This clone was detected only a few times. The V and J genes are TRBV27 and TRBJ2-7; TRBD1 is a possible D gene (6 bases). With 3 bases removed from V and 3 bases from J, the gap between germline ends came to 15 bases. The CDR3 has 15 amino acids. In germline, CDR1 is MNHEY, CDR2 SMNVEV (reference sequence). CDR3 region: CASSFHAQGNYEQYF. The CDR3 bases are TGTGCCAGCAGTTTCCACGCCCAGGGGAACTACGAGCAGTACTTC.

The J gene is TRBJ2-2, the V gene TRBV27; maybe TRBD1 (5 bases). Germline V gene lookup returns CDR1 MNHEY and CDR2 SMNVEV (reference sequence). The CDR3 totals 15 residues. Trimming left V 0 bases short and J 7 bases short, with 12 bases between. CDR3 residues: CASSLSPQGNGELFF. The CDR3 coding sequence is TGTGCCAGCAGTTTATCACCTCAGGGTAACGGGGAGCTGTTTTTT.

The V gene is TRBV10-3, the J gene TRBJ2-3, with D unclear. The V end was cut by 3 bases, the J end by 2 bases, with 6 bases between. Germline values: CDR1 ENHRY, CDR2 SYGVKD. The CDR3 has 13 residues. The CDR3 DNA reads TGTGCCATCAGTGAAGTGGCCACAGATACGCAGTATTTT. Translated: CAISEVATDTQYF.

This chain's CDR3 is CATGTGLAGELFF. The CDR3, as DNA: TGTGCCACCGGGACCGGGCTTGCCGGGGAGCTGTTTTTT. The V and J genes are TRBV24-1 and TRBJ2-2; the D call may be TRBD1 or TRBD2 (5 bases each). Trimming left V 9 bases short and J 6 bases short, with 13 bases between. Germline V CDR1 and CDR2: KGHDR, SFDVKD. There are 13 residues in the CDR3.

This chain connects TRBV6-1 to TRBJ1-1; TRBD1 matches at 7 bases. CDR1 and CDR2 (germline): MNHNS, SASEGT. The junction had 8 bases not matched to a gene; V was cut back by 3 bases and J by 1 base. The CDR3 has 16 residues. Written as DNA, the CDR3 is TGTGCCAGCAGTGACCAAGGGGGCAGAACGAACACTGAAGCTTTCTTT. Translation: CASSDQGGRTNTEAFF.